This entry lists 21 T cell receptor beta chains sequenced from one sample in a study of cytomegalovirus exposure and HLA in healthy donors. With 60 Vbeta and 13 Jbeta primers, the PCR was carried out. Method: immunoSEQ multiplex PCR; TCRdb's copy keeps in-frame clones and lacks some. The sample carries almost 200,000 clones, 79% recorded once. Source material: PBMCs. The receptor source for this set is a male donor in good health and CMV-seropositive.

This chain connects TRBV6-5 to TRBJ2-3; weak D call: TRBD2 (7 bases). CDR3 length: 15 amino acids. Germline V gene lookup returns CDR1 MNHEY and CDR2 SVGAGI. V dropped 2 bases and J dropped 2 bases, with 11 bases sitting between them. CDR3 sequence: CASSYGGAFTDTQYF. CDR3 in DNA: TGTGCCAGCAGTTACGGGGGGGCCTTCACAGATACGCAGTATTTT.

V and J are TRBV6-1 and TRBJ1-1; TRBD1 matches 12 bases. This CDR3 spans 17 amino acids. The germline V gene has CDR1 MNHNS and CDR2 SASEGT. Trimming removed 1 base from V and 8 bases from J; junction bases left unmatched: 11. Here the CDR3 reads CASSEEGARDRGREAFF. CDR3 nucleotides: TGTGCCAGCAGTGAAGAAGGAGCCCGGGACAGGGGGCGGGAAGCTTTCTTT.

The chain has TRBV5-5 and TRBJ1-5, with D hard to call. CDR3 length equals 15 residues. Germline V CDR1 and CDR2: SGHKS, YYEKEE (reference sequence). The V end was cut by 0 bases, the J end by 7 bases, with 14 bases between. The CDR3 DNA sequence: TGTGCCAGCAGCTTGGATGTGACGGGTAGGCAGCCCCAGCATTTT. Amino acids: CASSLDVTGRQPQHF.

The V gene is TRBV18, the J gene TRBJ1-1; a possible D gene is TRBD1 (6 bases). Germline CDR1 is KGHSH and CDR2 is LQKENI. The CDR3 is 15 residues long. Trimming pared 3 bases from V and 0 bases from J, leaving 11 bases between. The CDR3 loop is CASSPGQNMNTEAFF. The DNA of the CDR3 is TGTGCCAGCTCACCTGGACAGAACATGAACACTGAAGCTTTCTTT.

This chain connects TRBV9 to TRBJ2-7; maybe TRBD2 (5 bases). CDR3 length: 14 residues. Germline CDR1 is SGDLS and CDR2 is YYNGEE. Trimming removed 0 bases from V and 6 bases from J, with 13 bases in between. DNA for the CDR3: TGTGCCAGCAGCGTAGGTTCTAGAGGGAGCGAGCAGTACTTC. Amino acids: CASSVGSRGSEQYF.

V and J are TRBV7-9 and TRBJ1-1; no clear D. The CDR3 is made up of 14 amino acids. Germline V gene sequence: CDR1 SEHNR, CDR2 FQNEAQ (reference sequence). Trimming shortened V by 1 base and J by 2 bases, and 8 bases separated the two germline ends. The CDR3 protein is CASSLERVNTEAFF. The CDR3 bases are TGTGCCAGCAGCTTAGAACGGGTTAACACTGAAGCTTTCTTT. The entire variable domain, with the rest obtained from reference TRBV7-9 and TRBJ1-1, is as follows: DTGVSQNPRHKITKRGQNVTFRCDPISEHNRLYWYRQTLGQGPEFLTYFQNEAQLEKSRLLSDRFSAERPKGSFSTLEIQRTEQGDSAMYLCASSLERVNTEAFFGQGTRLTVV.

This clone was seen a handful of times. The chain employs TRBV5-8 and TRBJ1-5, with D possibly matching TRBD1 (5 bases). CDR1 and CDR2 (germline): SGHTS, YDEGEE. The CDR3 runs 15 residues. V lost 4 bases, J lost 0 bases, and 11 bases lay in between. The CDR3 DNA reads TGTGCCAGCAGCCTCGACAGTTATAGCAATCAGCCCCAGCATTTT. It yields the protein CASSLDSYSNQPQHF.

This chain links TRBV10-3 with TRBJ1-4; D perhaps matches TRBD1 (6 bases). V lost 3 bases, J lost 4 bases, and 12 bases lay in between. Looked up from germline, CDR1 is ENHRY and CDR2 is SYGVKD. CDR3 size: 15 residues. CDR3 loop: CAISEDPGDNEKLFF. CDR3 DNA sequence: TGTGCCATCAGTGAAGATCCAGGGGATAATGAAAAACTGTTTTTT.

In its sample, this clone was seen a few times. The rearrangement links TRBV6-5 to TRBJ2-5; TRBD1 aligns across 7 bases. CDR3 size: 14 residues. V was clipped by 6 bases and J by 1 base; unmatched bases: 5. Germline values: CDR1 MNHEY, CDR2 SVGAGI. In DNA, the CDR3 is TGTGCCAGCAGCCTCGACAGGGTCCAAGAGACCCAGTACTTC. It encodes CASSLDRVQETQYF.

This chain uses TRBV6-1 with TRBJ1-6, with unresolved D. The V end was cut by 10 bases, the J end by 7 bases, with 14 bases between. Germline-derived CDR1 and CDR2 are MNHNS and SASEGT. The CDR3 has 13 residues. The DNA for the CDR3 is TGTGCCACCTACACTCCCGGGAATTCACCCCTCCACTTT. Translated: CATYTPGNSPLHF.

In its sample, this clone was seen a few times. The V gene is TRBV28, the J gene TRBJ1-3; tentative D call: TRBD1 (5 bases). The length of the CDR3 is 15 residues. V gave up 5 bases and J gave up 4 bases, with 15 bases separating them. CDR1 and CDR2 from the germline V gene are MDHEN and SYDVKM. CDR3 in DNA: TGTGCCAGCAGTGGCCCTTTGGGGGGAGGAAACACCATATATTTT. It encodes CASSGPLGGGNTIYF.

The chain recombines TRBV4-3 with TRBJ2-3; 13 bases map to TRBD2. Germline lookup yields CDR1 LGHNA and CDR2 YSLEER. The CDR3 contains 19 residues. Trimming removed 1 base from V and 4 bases from J; junction bases left unmatched: 11. The CDR3, as DNA: TGCGCCAGCAGCCAAGGAGGGACTAGCGGGGTCACTAGGGCAGATACGCAGTATTTT. As protein: CASSQGGTSGVTRADTQYF.

The chain couples TRBV19 to TRBJ1-2, with TRBD1 identical over 7 bases. This CDR3 is 12 amino acids long. Germline lookup yields CDR1 LNHDA and CDR2 SQIVND (reference sequence). V lost 10 bases and J lost 8; bases outside the gene matches: 10. CDR3 in DNA: TGTGCCACCCTGACAGGGTGGAACGGCTACACCTTC. Protein: CATLTGWNGYTF.

This clone came up a few times. The genes are TRBV4-1 and TRBJ1-4, with 9 bases that match TRBD1. J was trimmed by 0 bases and V by 7 bases; bases with no gene match: 9. The CDR3 loop spans 17 amino acids. Germline V gene lookup returns CDR1 MGHRA and CDR2 YSYEKL. The CDR3 DNA follows: TGCGCCAGCACGAGAGGACAGGGGAGGACAACTAATGAAAAACTGTTTTTT. Translated, it gives CASTRGQGRTTNEKLFF.

This clone was found once. The V and J genes are TRBV27 and TRBJ2-5, with D possibly TRBD2 on 7 matching bases. The CDR3 length is 16 residues. CDR1 MNHEY and CDR2 SMNVEV come from the germline V gene (reference sequence). The V end was cut by 2 bases, the J end by 5 bases, with 18 bases between. The CDR3: CASSLMGGAGWETQYF. CDR3 nucleotides: TGTGCCAGCAGTTTAATGGGGGGGGCTGGGTGGGAGACCCAGTACTTC.

The CDR3 sequence: CASSLDPGTEAFF. The CDR3 coding sequence is TGCGCCAGCAGCTTGGATCCCGGGACAGAAGCTTTCTTT. The gene calls are TRBV5-1 and TRBJ1-1; D is possibly TRBD1 (6 bases). Per germline, CDR1 SGHRS and CDR2 YFSETQ. V was shortened by 0 bases and J by 8 bases, with 11 bases between the two germline ends. The length of the CDR3 is 13 residues.

V and J are TRBV9 and TRBJ2-3, with 7 bases lining up with TRBD2. The CDR3 sequence is 16 residues long. V shed 0 bases and J 4 bases; nucleotides not matched to a gene: 8. Germline V gene data show CDR1 as SGDLS and CDR2 as YYNGEE. The CDR3 DNA sequence: TGTGCCAGCAGCGTAGGGCTAGCGGTAAGGTCAGATACGCAGTATTTT. Translated: CASSVGLAVRSDTQYF.

In its sample, this clone was seen once. Other DNA sequences of this sample code for an identical CDR3. The chain joins TRBV11-2 to TRBJ2-7; weak D call: TRBD1 (6 bases). CDR3 length equals 14 residues. Per germline, CDR1 SGHAT and CDR2 FQNNGV. Trimming removed 8 bases from V and 0 bases from J, with 14 bases in between. In nucleotides, the CDR3 is TGTGCCAGCGCCTCTCCAGGGGCCTCCTACGAGCAGTACTTC. Protein: CASASPGASYEQYF. Looking up the rest from reference TRBV11-2 and TRBJ2-7 gives the full variable domain: EAGVAQSPRYKIIEKRQSVAFWCNPISGHATLYWYQQILGQGPKLLIQFQNNGVVDDSQLPKDRFSAERLKGVDSTLKIQPAKLEDSAVYLCASASPGASYEQYFGPGTRLTVT.

V is TRBV7-2 and J is TRBJ2-3; TRBD2 aligns across 12 bases. The CDR3 is 13 residues long. V shed 4 bases, J shed 15 bases, and the junction held 8 bases outside the gene matches. Germline V CDR1 and CDR2: SGHTA, FQGNSA. The CDR3: CASSSWTSGVGYF. The DNA for the CDR3 is TGTGCCAGCAGCTCTTGGACTAGCGGGGTGGGCTATTTT.

This chain connects TRBV19 to TRBJ1-5; weak D call: TRBD1 (6 bases). Trimming removed 6 bases from V and 2 bases from J, with 14 bases in between. This CDR3 comprises 15 residues. The germline V gene encodes CDR1 LNHDA and CDR2 SQIVND (reference sequence). The CDR3 region is CASRTTGIGNQPQHF. CDR3 bases: TGTGCCAGTAGGACAACAGGGATCGGCAATCAGCCCCAGCATTTT.

The rearrangement links TRBV27 to TRBJ2-5, with 7 bases identical to TRBD1. The CDR3 covers 16 residues. J was trimmed by 0 bases and V by 5 bases; bases with no gene match: 9. Per germline, CDR1 MNHEY and CDR2 SMNVEV (reference sequence). In nucleotides, the CDR3 is TGTGCCAGCAGTAACAGGGGTTTGGGGAACCAAGAGACCCAGTACTTC. This gives the protein CASSNRGLGNQETQYF.